This T cell receptor beta chain was retrieved from a study of shared clonotypes between healthy human individuals. The overall study: Donor composition was two women and three men, aged 18 to 49. General study points: Memory subsets generally showed lower estimated richness than naive subsets.

CDR3 size: 11 residues. V lost 8 bases, J lost 9 bases, and 16 bases lay in between. Germline V lookup: CDR1 SQVTM, CDR2 ANQGSEA. The investigators split CD4+ cells into a CD45RA+ naive subset and a CD45RA-negative memory subset. Source study methods: Junction-only sequences produced by ImmunoSEQ had no quality scores, so filtering differed. Assay used: immunoSEQ multiplex PCR; TCRdb lists only in-frame clones, some missing. V and J calls and clone size come straight from that table; D and trimming were deduced from the DNA. The data hold 2 million to 3 million clones, with around 94% observed a single time. Note on this clone: Its antigen is unknown.

The chain couples TRBV29-1 to TRBJ2-5; D is ambiguous. The sequence derives from a man younger than 35 in good health. The sample consisted of naive CD4+ T cells sorted from blood. Noted subset: CD45RA+ positively selected. CDR3: CSIQAPLAQYF. The DNA of the CDR3 is TGCAGCATCCAGGCCCCCTTGGCCCAGTACTTC.